The clone carrying this T cell receptor beta chain was found a few times. Its antigen remains unknown. This sample is drawn from a study of response to subunit inactivated influenza vaccine. Study results and caveats: Only a handful of new T cells, the authors suggested, are recruited with each seasonal influenza vaccination.

V lost 5 bases, J lost 11 bases, and 19 bases lay in between. The V gene's germline CDR1 is SNHLY and CDR2 FYNNEI. This CDR3 comprises 13 residues. Via MiXCR, TCRdb re-called the RT-PCR reads, giving one row per CDR3 protein. The table has around 470,000 distinct CDR3 sequences, more than 7% seen once. The receptor was derived from a man in his fifties or sixties who received an inactivated influenza vaccine. The input for sequencing was PBMCs from blood, taken less than 30 months after vaccination. The V and J genes are TRBV2 and TRBJ2-7, with D perhaps assigned TRBD1 or TRBD2 (5 bases each). CDR3 in DNA: TGTGCCAGCAGTCGAGACAGATTCGAGGAGGAGTACTTC. Translated: CASSRDRFEEEYF.